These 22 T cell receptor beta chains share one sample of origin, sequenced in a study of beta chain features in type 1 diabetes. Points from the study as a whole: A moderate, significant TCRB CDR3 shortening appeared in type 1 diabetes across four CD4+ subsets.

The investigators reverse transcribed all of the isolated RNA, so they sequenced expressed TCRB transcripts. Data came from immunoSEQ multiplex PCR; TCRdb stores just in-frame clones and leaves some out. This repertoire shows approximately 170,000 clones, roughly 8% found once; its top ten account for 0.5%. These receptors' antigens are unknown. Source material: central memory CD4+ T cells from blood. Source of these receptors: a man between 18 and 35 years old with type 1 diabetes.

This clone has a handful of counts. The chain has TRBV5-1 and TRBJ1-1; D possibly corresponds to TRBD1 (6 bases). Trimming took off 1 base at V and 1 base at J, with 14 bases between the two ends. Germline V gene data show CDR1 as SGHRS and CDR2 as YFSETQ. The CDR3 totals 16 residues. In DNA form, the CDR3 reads TGCGCCAGCAGCTTGAGCCCCCCCAGGGGGAACACTGAAGCTTTCTTT. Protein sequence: CASSLSPPRGNTEAFF.

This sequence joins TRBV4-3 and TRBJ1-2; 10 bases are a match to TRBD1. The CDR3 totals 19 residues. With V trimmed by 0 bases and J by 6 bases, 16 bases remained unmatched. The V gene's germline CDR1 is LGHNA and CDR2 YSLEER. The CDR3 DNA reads TGCGCCAGCAGCCAAGATCTAAGGGGCCGGGACAGGGGAGTAAATGGCTACACCTTC. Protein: CASSQDLRGRDRGVNGYTF.

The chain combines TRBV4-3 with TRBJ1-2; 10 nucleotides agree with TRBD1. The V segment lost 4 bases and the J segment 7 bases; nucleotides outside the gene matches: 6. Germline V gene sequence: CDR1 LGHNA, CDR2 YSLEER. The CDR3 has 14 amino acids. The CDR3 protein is CASSLGQGLSGYTF. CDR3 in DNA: TGCGCCAGCAGCCTGGGACAGGGGCTCTCTGGCTACACCTTC.

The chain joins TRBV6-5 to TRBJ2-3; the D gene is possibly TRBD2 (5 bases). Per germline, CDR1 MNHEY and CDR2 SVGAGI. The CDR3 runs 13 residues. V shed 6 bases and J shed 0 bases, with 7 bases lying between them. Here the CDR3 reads CASRERSTDTQYF. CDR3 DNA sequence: TGTGCCAGCAGGGAGCGGAGCACAGATACGCAGTATTTT.

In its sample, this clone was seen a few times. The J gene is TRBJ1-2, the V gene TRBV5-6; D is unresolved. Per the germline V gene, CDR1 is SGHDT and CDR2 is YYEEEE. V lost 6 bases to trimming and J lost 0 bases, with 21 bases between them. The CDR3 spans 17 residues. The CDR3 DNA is TGTGCCAGCATCACCGGGGTAGACCTCCCAGCTAACTATGGCTACACCTTC. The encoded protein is CASITGVDLPANYGYTF.

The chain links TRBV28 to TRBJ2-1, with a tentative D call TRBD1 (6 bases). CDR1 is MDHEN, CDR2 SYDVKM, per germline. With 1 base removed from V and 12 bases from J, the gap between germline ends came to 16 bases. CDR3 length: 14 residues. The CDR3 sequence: CASSLSSRTEGQFF. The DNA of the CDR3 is TGTGCCAGCAGTTTATCAAGTCGGACAGAAGGGCAGTTCTTC.

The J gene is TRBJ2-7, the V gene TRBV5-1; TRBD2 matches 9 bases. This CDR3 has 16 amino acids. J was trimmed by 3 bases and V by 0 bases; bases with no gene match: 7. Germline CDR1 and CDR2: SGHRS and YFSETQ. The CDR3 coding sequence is TGCGCCAGCAGCTTGGCCCACGGACTAGCGATCTACGAGCAGTACTTC. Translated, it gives CASSLAHGLAIYEQYF.

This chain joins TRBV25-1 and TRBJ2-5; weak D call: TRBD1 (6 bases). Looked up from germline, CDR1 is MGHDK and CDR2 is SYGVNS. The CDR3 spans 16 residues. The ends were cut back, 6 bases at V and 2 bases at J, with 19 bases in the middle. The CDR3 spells CASRPSAGRGQETQYF. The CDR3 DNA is TGTGCCAGCAGGCCATCCGCCGGCAGGGGACAAGAGACCCAGTACTTC.

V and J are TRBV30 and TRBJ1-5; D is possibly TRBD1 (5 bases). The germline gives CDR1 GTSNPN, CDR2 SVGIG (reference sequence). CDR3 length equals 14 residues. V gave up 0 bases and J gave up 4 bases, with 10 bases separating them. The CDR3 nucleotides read TGTGCCTGGAGTGTGACAGCTGATAATCAGCCCCAGCATTTT. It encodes CAWSVTADNQPQHF.

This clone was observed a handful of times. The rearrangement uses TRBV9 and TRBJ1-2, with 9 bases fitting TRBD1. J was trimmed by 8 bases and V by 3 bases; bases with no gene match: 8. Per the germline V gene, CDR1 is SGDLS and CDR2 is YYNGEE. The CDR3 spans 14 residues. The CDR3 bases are TGTGCCAGCAGCGAGGGGGGGACAGGGAGCGGCTACACCTTC. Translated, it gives CASSEGGTGSGYTF.

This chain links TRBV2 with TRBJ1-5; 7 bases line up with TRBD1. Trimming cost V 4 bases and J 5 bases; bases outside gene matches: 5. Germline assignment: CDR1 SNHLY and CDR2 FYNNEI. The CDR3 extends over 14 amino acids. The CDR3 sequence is CASSAGTADQPQHF. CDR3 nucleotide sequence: TGTGCCAGCAGTGCGGGGACAGCAGATCAGCCCCAGCATTTT. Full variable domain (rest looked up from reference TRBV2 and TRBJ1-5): EPEVTQTPSHQVTQMGQEVILRCVPISNHLYFYWYRQILGQKVEFLVSFYNNEISEKSEIFDDQFSVERPDGSNFTLKIRSTKLEDSAMYFCASSAGTADQPQHFGDGTRLSIL.

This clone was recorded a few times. CDR3 region: CASSLAQAAGGADTQYF. DNA of the CDR3: TGCGCCAGCAGCTTGGCCCAGGCGGCGGGAGGGGCAGATACGCAGTATTTT. The V call is TRBV5-1, the J call TRBJ2-3; 9 bases are a match to TRBD2. The CDR3 covers 17 residues. J lost 4 bases, V lost 0 bases, and 9 bases had no gene match. Germline values: CDR1 SGHRS, CDR2 YFSETQ.

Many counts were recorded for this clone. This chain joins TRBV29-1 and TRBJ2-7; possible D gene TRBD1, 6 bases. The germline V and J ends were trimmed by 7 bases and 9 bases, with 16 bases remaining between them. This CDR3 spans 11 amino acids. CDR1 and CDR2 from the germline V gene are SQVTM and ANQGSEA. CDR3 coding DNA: TGCAGCGCCCGGATCTCCAGGGGGCAGTACTTC. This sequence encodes CSARISRGQYF.

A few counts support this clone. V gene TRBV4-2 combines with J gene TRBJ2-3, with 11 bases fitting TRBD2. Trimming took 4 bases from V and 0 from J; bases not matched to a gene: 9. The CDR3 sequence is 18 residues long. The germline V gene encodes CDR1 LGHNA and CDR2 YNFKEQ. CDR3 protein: CASSPGGTSGPSTDTQYF. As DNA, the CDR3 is TGTGCCAGCAGCCCGGGAGGGACTAGCGGACCTAGCACAGATACGCAGTATTTT.

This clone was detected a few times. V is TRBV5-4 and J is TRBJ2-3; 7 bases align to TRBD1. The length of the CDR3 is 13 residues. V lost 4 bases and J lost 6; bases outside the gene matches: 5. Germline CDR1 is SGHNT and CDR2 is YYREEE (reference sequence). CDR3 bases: TGTGCCAGCAGCGTACAGGGGTCGGATACGCAGTATTTT. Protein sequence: CASSVQGSDTQYF.

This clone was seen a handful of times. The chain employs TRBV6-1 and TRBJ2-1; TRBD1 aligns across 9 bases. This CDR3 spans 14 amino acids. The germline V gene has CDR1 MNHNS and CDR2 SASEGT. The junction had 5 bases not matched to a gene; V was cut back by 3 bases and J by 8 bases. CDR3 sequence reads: CASSDMDRGDEQFF. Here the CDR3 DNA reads TGTGCCAGCAGTGATATGGACAGGGGAGATGAGCAGTTCTTC.

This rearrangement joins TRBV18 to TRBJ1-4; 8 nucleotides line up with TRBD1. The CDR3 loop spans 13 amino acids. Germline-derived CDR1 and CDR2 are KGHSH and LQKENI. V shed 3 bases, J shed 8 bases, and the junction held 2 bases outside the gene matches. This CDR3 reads CASSPGQEEKLFF. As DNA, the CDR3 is TGTGCCAGCTCACCGGGACAGGAGGAAAAACTGTTTTTT.

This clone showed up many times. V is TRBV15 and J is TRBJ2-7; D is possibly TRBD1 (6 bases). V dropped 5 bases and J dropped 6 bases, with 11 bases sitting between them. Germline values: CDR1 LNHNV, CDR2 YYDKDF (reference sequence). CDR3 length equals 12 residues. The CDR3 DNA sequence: TGTGCCACCAGCCTCCGGGACACCGAGCAGTACTTC. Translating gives CATSLRDTEQYF.

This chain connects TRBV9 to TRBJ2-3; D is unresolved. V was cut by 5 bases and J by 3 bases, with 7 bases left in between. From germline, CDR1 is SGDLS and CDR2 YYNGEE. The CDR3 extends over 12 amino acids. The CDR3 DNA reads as TGTGCCAGCAGGGCCGGGACAGATACGCAGTATTTT. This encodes CASRAGTDTQYF.

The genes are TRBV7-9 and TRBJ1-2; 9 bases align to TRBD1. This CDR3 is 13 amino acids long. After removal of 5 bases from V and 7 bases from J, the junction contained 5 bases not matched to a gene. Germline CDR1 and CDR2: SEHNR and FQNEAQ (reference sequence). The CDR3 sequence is CASSDRGESGYTF. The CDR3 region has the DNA TGTGCCAGCAGCGACAGGGGGGAGAGTGGCTACACCTTC.

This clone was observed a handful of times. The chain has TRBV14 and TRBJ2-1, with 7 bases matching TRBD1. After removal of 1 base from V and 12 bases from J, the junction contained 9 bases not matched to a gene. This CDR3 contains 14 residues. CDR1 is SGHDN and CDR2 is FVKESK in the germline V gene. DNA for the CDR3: TGTGCCAGCAGCCAAGCAGGGGGTAGGTTCTCGCAGTTCTTC. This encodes CASSQAGGRFSQFF.

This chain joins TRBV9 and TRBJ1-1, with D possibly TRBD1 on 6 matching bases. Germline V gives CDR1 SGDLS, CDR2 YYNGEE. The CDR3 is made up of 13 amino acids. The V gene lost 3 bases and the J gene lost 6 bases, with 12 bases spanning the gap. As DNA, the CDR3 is TGTGCCAGCAGCGCCCAGACAGGCTCTGAAGCTTTCTTT. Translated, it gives CASSAQTGSEAFF.